Each of the 5 T cell receptor beta chains below was sequenced from the same sample in a study of response to subunit inactivated influenza vaccine. TCRdb re-called the RT-PCR reads with MiXCR, one entry per CDR3 protein. This sample has more than 150,000 distinct CDR3 sequences, with about 9% found just once. Material: non-naive T cells sorted from PBMCs, obtained on the day of vaccination. The receptors were sampled from a man aged 50 to 59 who received an inactivated influenza vaccine.

This clonotype was seen many times. The V gene is TRBV10-2, the J gene TRBJ1-2; tentatively, D is TRBD1 (6 bases). The V end lost 6 bases, the J end lost 6 bases, and 17 bases lay between the germline ends. The CDR3 covers 14 residues. Looked up from germline, CDR1 is WSHSY and CDR2 is SAAADI. CDR3 DNA: TGCGCCAGCAGCGCTCTCCGACAGGTCGATGGCTACACCTTC. Its translation: CASSALRQVDGYTF.

This clonotype was seen a handful of times. V gene TRBV5-6 combines with J gene TRBJ2-7; D is perhaps TRBD1 (6 bases). V gave up 4 bases and J gave up 3 bases, with 17 bases separating them. The CDR3 extends over 15 amino acids. The germline CDR1 and CDR2 sequences are SGHDT and YYEEEE. The chain's CDR3 is CASSVVQGIFYEQYF. CDR3 bases: TGTGCCAGCAGCGTCGTTCAGGGGATTTTCTACGAGCAGTACTTC.

V and J are TRBV19 and TRBJ2-3, with D unresolved. Per the germline V gene, CDR1 is LNHDA and CDR2 is SQIVND (reference sequence). The CDR3 extends over 16 amino acids. Trimming left V 4 bases short and J 0 bases short, with 14 bases between. DNA for the CDR3: TGTGCCAGTAGTAGCCTCGGATTATCTAGCACAGATACGCAGTATTTT. It specifies CASSSLGLSSTDTQYF.

The genes are TRBV11-2 and TRBJ1-2, with TRBD1 identical over 8 bases. The CDR3 has 14 residues. The trim removed 0 bases at V and 8 bases at J, leaving 5 bases unmatched. The germline V gene encodes CDR1 SGHAT and CDR2 FQNNGV. CDR3 in amino acids: CASSLERTGTGYTF. As DNA, the CDR3 is TGTGCCAGCAGCTTAGAGCGGACAGGGACCGGCTACACCTTC.

The chain is built from TRBV28 and TRBJ2-5; no clear D gene. Germline CDR1 reads MDHEN; CDR2 reads SYDVKM. Deletions cut 7 bases from V and 2 bases from J, with 11 bases between. The length of the CDR3 is 13 residues. CDR3 bases: TGTGCCAGCACCCGAACCCTACAAGAGACCCAGTACTTC. Translating gives CASTRTLQETQYF.